These 27 T cell receptor beta chains share one sample of origin, sequenced in a study of blood T cell repertoires in COVID-19. Profiling relied on immunoSEQ multiplex PCR, and the TCRdb table lists in-frame clones only, not all of them. Of just over 350,000 clones listed, around 88% are singletons. Sequencing was done on a sample of peripheral blood. Every receptor here comes from a woman between 55 and 75 years old with COVID-19, enrolled during active disease.

The chain carries TRBV5-8 and TRBJ2-5, with TRBD2 identical over 8 bases. The length of the CDR3 is 17 residues. Germline lookup yields CDR1 SGHTS and CDR2 YDEGEE. V lost 4 bases to trimming and J lost 1 base; unmatched junction nucleotides: 12. The CDR3 coding sequence is TGTGCCAGCAGCCCTGCGGTGACTAGCGCTTCCCAAGAGACCCAGTACTTC. Translation gives CASSPAVTSASQETQYF.

This clone was counted at least ten times. This chain connects TRBV19 to TRBJ2-7; TRBD2 matches 7 bases. Germline V gene lookup returns CDR1 LNHDA and CDR2 SQIVND (reference sequence). There are 13 residues in the CDR3. Trimming cost V 5 bases and J 5 bases; bases outside gene matches: 6. This CDR3 is CASSRQGGHEQYF. As DNA, the CDR3 is TGTGCCAGTAGTCGCCAGGGAGGGCACGAGCAGTACTTC.

The CDR3 DNA reads as TGTGCCAGCAGCTTAGCGCGAGCGGGGCGTTGGAAGACCCAGTACTTC. Protein sequence: CASSLARAGRWKTQYF. This rearrangement joins TRBV7-8 to TRBJ2-5, with 7 bases that match TRBD2. Germline CDR1 is SGHVS and CDR2 is FQNEAQ. The ends lost 0 bases at V and 6 bases at J; junction bases unmatched: 10. The CDR3 length is 16 residues.

V is TRBV27 and J is TRBJ2-3; 7 bases align to TRBD1. The CDR3 has 12 amino acids. The V and J ends lost 5 bases and 6 bases, in that order; junction bases with no gene match: 2. The V gene's germline CDR1 is MNHEY and CDR2 SMNVEV (reference sequence). CDR3 protein: CASSPQGDTQYF. The CDR3 DNA reads TGTGCCAGCAGTCCACAGGGGGATACGCAGTATTTT.

The chain uses TRBV3-1 (or the pseudogene TRBV3-2) and TRBJ1-3; D gene ambiguous. Germline V gene data show CDR1 as LGHDT and CDR2 as YNNKEL (reference sequence). The CDR3 totals 16 residues. Trimming removed 4 bases from V and 2 bases from J, with 15 bases in between. The CDR3 region is CASSPTGYAAGNTIYF. The CDR3 DNA sequence: TGTGCCAGCAGCCCCACGGGGTACGCGGCTGGAAACACCATATATTTT.

This clone was seen a handful of times. The genes are TRBV10-3 and TRBJ2-3; a weak D match, TRBD2 (6 bases). V shed 8 bases and J shed 3 bases, with 18 bases lying between them. There are 15 residues in the CDR3. The germline CDR1 and CDR2 sequences are ENHRY and SYGVKD. The CDR3 DNA follows: TGTGCCATCCGTCAGCCGGGGGATGGAACAGATACGCAGTATTTT. It yields the protein CAIRQPGDGTDTQYF.

This clone was observed a single time. J is TRBJ2-6 and V is TRBV10-3; TRBD1 agrees at 7 bases. This CDR3 is 16 amino acids long. Germline-derived CDR1 and CDR2 are ENHRY and SYGVKD. V lost 3 bases, J lost 2 bases, and 4 bases stayed unmatched. CDR3 coding DNA: TGTGCCATCAGTGAAAAAGACAGGGCTGGGGCCAACGTCCTGACTTTC. Translation gives CAISEKDRAGANVLTF.

This chain joins TRBV5-1 and TRBJ2-7, with 10 bases aligning to TRBD1. Per the germline V gene, CDR1 is SGHRS and CDR2 is YFSETQ. Trimming cost V 3 bases and J 6 bases; bases outside gene matches: 9. The CDR3 sequence is 15 residues long. CDR3 in amino acids: CASSSRPGQGSEQYF. CDR3 in DNA: TGCGCCAGCAGCTCGCGCCCGGGACAGGGGAGCGAGCAGTACTTC.

The chain couples TRBV6-5 to TRBJ2-7; the match to TRBD2 covers 8 bases. Trimming cost V 8 bases and J 3 bases; bases outside gene matches: 9. CDR3 size: 14 residues. Germline CDR1 and CDR2: MNHEY and SVGAGI. The CDR3 protein is CASGLAGRGYEQYF. Written as DNA, the CDR3 is TGTGCCAGCGGGCTAGCGGGCCGGGGCTACGAGCAGTACTTC.

The rearrangement links TRBV29-1 to TRBJ1-2, with D possibly being TRBD1 (6 bases). In germline, CDR1 is SQVTM, CDR2 ANQGSEA. The CDR3 length is 13 residues. The CDR3 here is CITSGGADYGYTF. The CDR3 DNA reads TGCATCACGTCGGGGGGCGCGGACTATGGCTACACCTTC. Full variable domain (missing parts from reference TRBV29-1 and TRBJ1-2): SAVISQKPSRDICQRGTSLTIQCQVDSQVTMMFWYRQQPGQSLTLIATANQGSEATYESGFVIDKFPISRPNLTFSTLTVSNMSPEDSSIYLCITSGGADYGYTFGSGTRLTVV.

This clone was found once. The chain has TRBV9 and TRBJ2-3; D perhaps matches TRBD1 (6 bases). In germline, CDR1 is SGDLS, CDR2 YYNGEE. CDR3 length equals 14 residues. Between the trimmed V and J ends, which lost 3 bases and 2 bases, there was a span of 10 bases. The CDR3 sequence: CASSARTVTDTQYF. The CDR3 bases are TGTGCCAGCAGCGCGAGGACAGTCACAGATACGCAGTATTTT.

This chain links TRBV6-5 with TRBJ1-2, with a possible D match to TRBD1 (6 bases). Germline CDR1 MNHEY, CDR2 SVGAGI. Between the trimmed V and J ends, which lost 2 bases and 5 bases, there was a span of 12 bases. The CDR3 totals 14 residues. The CDR3 protein is CASSYMDRPYGYTF. The DNA for the CDR3 is TGTGCCAGCAGTTACATGGACAGACCGTATGGCTACACCTTC.

The rearrangement links TRBV11-1 to TRBJ2-7; TRBD1 matches 7 bases. The CDR3 totals 13 residues. V was pared by 6 bases and J by 6 bases, with 8 bases of the junction left unmatched. The V gene's germline CDR1 is SGHAT and CDR2 FQDESV (reference sequence). The CDR3: CASSSDRAAEQYF. The DNA for the CDR3 is TGTGCCAGCAGTTCCGACAGGGCTGCCGAGCAGTACTTC.

The chain joins TRBV9 to TRBJ2-7; 8 bases are a match to TRBD2. Germline CDR1 is SGDLS and CDR2 is YYNGEE. The J segment lost 6 bases and the V segment lost 0 bases, leaving 5 bases of the junction unmatched. The CDR3 is 14 residues long. CDR3 nucleotides: TGTGCCAGCAGCGTAGCGGGGACTAGTGCCGAGCAGTACTTC. It translates to CASSVAGTSAEQYF.

In the case of this clone: At the DNA level, this CDR3 is encoded by other sequences in the same sample as well. The rearrangement joins TRBV5-1 to TRBJ1-1, with D tentatively TRBD1 (6 bases). This CDR3 has 13 amino acids. Germline CDR1 reads SGHRS; CDR2 reads YFSETQ. Trimming left V 0 bases short and J 3 bases short, with 6 bases between. The CDR3 reads CASSLDRDTEAFF. CDR3 sequence (DNA): TGCGCCAGCAGCTTGGACAGGGACACTGAAGCTTTCTTT. The variable domain in full, completed from reference TRBV5-1 and TRBJ1-1, reads KAGVTQTPRYLIKTRGQQVTLSCSPISGHRSVSWYQQTPGQGLQFLFEYFSETQRNKGNFPGRFSGRQFSNSRSEMNVSTLELGDSALYLCASSLDRDTEAFFGQGTRLTVV.

The chain recombines TRBV5-6 with TRBJ2-7, with D perhaps TRBD1 (6 bases). Deletions cut 4 bases from V and 4 bases from J, with 18 bases between. Germline V gene lookup returns CDR1 SGHDT and CDR2 YYEEEE. The CDR3 sequence is 15 residues long. The CDR3, as DNA: TGTGCCAGCAGCCAACAGGGTAGGAATCTATACGAGCAGTACTTC. Its protein product is CASSQQGRNLYEQYF.

The chain uses TRBV9 and TRBJ1-2; D not certain. This CDR3 has 13 residues. V was cut by 0 bases and J by 11 bases, with 14 bases left in between. CDR1 and CDR2 (germline): SGDLS, YYNGEE. The CDR3 reads CASSVAGLGEYTF. The CDR3 region has the DNA TGTGCCAGCAGCGTAGCTGGGCTTGGGGAGTACACCTTC.

Details on this clone: This sample also contains other DNA sequences that code for the same CDR3. The chain carries TRBV6-5 and TRBJ1-1; D remains unclear. Between the trimmed V and J ends, which lost 4 bases and 1 base, there was a span of 7 bases. CDR1 and CDR2 from the germline V gene are MNHEY and SVGAGI. This CDR3 has 13 residues. Here the CDR3 DNA reads TGTGCCAGCAGTTCCACAGAGAACACTGAAGCTTTCTTT. Translating gives CASSSTENTEAFF.

The chain uses TRBV18 and TRBJ2-1, with 9 nucleotides matching TRBD2. The CDR3 runs 15 residues. Germline trimming cut 3 bases from V and 6 bases from J; bases unmatched to any gene: 6. The germline V gene encodes CDR1 KGHSH and CDR2 LQKENI. The CDR3 region is CASSPPSGDPNEQFF. For the CDR3, the DNA is TGTGCCAGCTCACCTCCTAGCGGGGACCCCAATGAGCAGTTCTTC.

The gene calls are TRBV29-1 and TRBJ1-1; perhaps TRBD1 as D (5 bases). Trimming took off 7 bases at V and 2 bases at J, with 17 bases between the two ends. The CDR3 covers 14 residues. Germline assignment: CDR1 SQVTM and CDR2 ANQGSEA. The CDR3 nucleotides read TGCAGCGAAGTTTCAGGGATGGAAAACACTGAAGCTTTCTTT. Translated, it gives CSEVSGMENTEAFF.

The rearrangement uses TRBV6-2 or TRBV6-3 and TRBJ1-6, with D possibly being TRBD1 (6 bases). V shed 5 bases and J shed 8 bases, with 19 bases lying between them. The CDR3 length is 16 residues. The germline gives CDR1 MNHEY, CDR2 SVGEGT. The CDR3 region has the DNA TGTGCCAGCAGTACTACAGGGACGGAGTCGTATTCACCCCTCCACTTT. Translation: CASSTTGTESYSPLHF.

This clone occurred a few times. The chain has TRBV19 and TRBJ2-7; TRBD1 matches 9 bases. Germline loops: CDR1 LNHDA, CDR2 SQIVND (reference sequence). V was clipped by 3 bases and J by 2 bases; unmatched bases: 8. The CDR3 is 16 residues long. The CDR3 coding sequence is TGTGCCAGTAGTATGAGTCTGGACAGGGGAACCTACGAGCAGTACTTC. Amino acids: CASSMSLDRGTYEQYF.

The J gene is TRBJ2-5, the V gene TRBV7-2; 16 nucleotides line up with TRBD2. After removal of 6 bases from V and 4 bases from J, the junction contained 8 bases not matched to a gene. This CDR3 region has 17 residues. Looked up from germline, CDR1 is SGHTA and CDR2 is FQGNSA. The CDR3 region is CASRPGLAGGAGETQYF. The CDR3 DNA is TGTGCCAGCAGACCGGGACTAGCGGGGGGGGCCGGAGAGACCCAGTACTTC. The full variable domain, rest sourced from reference TRBV7-2 and TRBJ2-5, is GAGVSQSPSNKVTEKGKDVELRCDPISGHTALYWYRQSLGQGLEFLIYFQGNSAPDKSGLPSDRFSAERTGGSVSTLTIQRTQQEDSAVYLCASRPGLAGGAGETQYFGPGTRLLVL.

This rearrangement joins TRBV3-1 (or the pseudogene TRBV3-2) to TRBJ2-7; the match to TRBD2 covers 7 bases. With V trimmed by 5 bases and J by 6 bases, 4 bases remained unmatched. This CDR3 is built from 12 residues. Germline V gene data show CDR1 as LGHDT and CDR2 as YNNKEL (reference sequence). CDR3 loop: CASSNWGGEQYF. The DNA for the CDR3 is TGTGCCAGCAGCAACTGGGGGGGCGAGCAGTACTTC.

The chain employs TRBV6-5 and TRBJ1-2; possibly TRBD1 for D (5 bases). The CDR3 is 14 amino acids. Trimming removed 0 bases at V and 12 bases at J, with 17 bases between. Per the germline V gene, CDR1 is MNHEY and CDR2 is SVGAGI. The CDR3 nucleotides are TGTGCCAGCAGTTACTCGACCGACGGCGGGGCAAACACCTTC. Protein sequence: CASSYSTDGGANTF.

V gene TRBV15 combines with J gene TRBJ1-1; D not certain. The CDR3 has 14 amino acids. Trimming pared 1 base from V and 6 bases from J, leaving 12 bases between. Germline V CDR1 and CDR2: LNHNV, YYDKDF (reference sequence). The DNA for the CDR3 is TGTGCCACCAGCAGAGCTATTAAGGAGGCTGAAGCTTTCTTT. This encodes CATSRAIKEAEAFF. Full variable domain (remainder filled in from reference TRBV15 and TRBJ1-1): DAMVIQNPRYQVTQFGKPVTLSCSQTLNHNVMYWYQQKSSQAPKLLFHYYDKDFNNEADTPDNFQSRRPNTSFCFLDIRSPGLGDTAMYLCATSRAIKEAEAFFGQGTRLTVV.

This sequence joins TRBV6-6 and TRBJ1-2; 9 nucleotides agree with TRBD1. Germline V gives CDR1 MNHNY, CDR2 SVGAGI (reference sequence). CDR3 size: 15 residues. The V and J ends lost 6 bases and 3 bases, in that order; junction bases with no gene match: 8. The CDR3 loop reads CASRVGTGSDYGYTF. The CDR3 nucleotides read TGTGCCAGCAGAGTCGGGACAGGGAGCGACTATGGCTACACCTTC.